This record looks at one TCR beta chain sequence and its context. V was trimmed by 4 bases and J by 4 bases, leaving 11 bases between them. This CDR3 is 14 amino acids long. Germline V lookup: CDR1 SGDLS, CDR2 YYNGEE. Per the original methods: The authors estimated nucleated cell counts from reference gene primer amplification. Method: immunoSEQ multiplex PCR; TCRdb's copy keeps in-frame clones and lacks some. V and J calls and clone size are as listed in that table; D and trimming were resolved from the DNA. The sample contains about 100,000 clones, more than 65% of which appear only once. This record belongs to a study of blood T cell repertoires in COVID-19. Study as a whole: The United States, Italy and Spain provided the acute and convalescent COVID-19 samples. Sources were T cells, B-cell-depleted T cells, or PBMCs; the material itself was cDNA or gDNA.

The sequencing input was peripheral blood. The sequence derives from a man in his sixties or seventies with active or convalescent COVID-19. The chain couples TRBV9 to TRBJ2-2, with TRBD1 as a possible D gene (6 bases). This CDR3 reads CASSPGHLTGELFF. The CDR3 nucleotides read TGTGCCAGCAGCCCGGGACATCTCACCGGGGAGCTGTTTTTT.